Listed here are 13 T cell receptor beta chains from one sample, sequenced in a study of CD8 T cells in Susac syndrome. The RNA input was roughly 0.45 to 1 ug, and it was reverse transcribed with random hexamers. TCRdb re-called the immunoSEQ multiplex PCR reads through MiXCR, storing one row per CDR3 protein. The data contain 150,000 to 200,000 distinct CDR3 sequences, around 95% of them singletons. The specimen was CD4+ T cells from PBMCs. These receptors were taken from a human donor in good health.

The gene calls are TRBV2 and TRBJ2-7, with D perhaps matching TRBD1 (5 bases). CDR1 is SNHLY and CDR2 is FYNNEI in the germline V gene. The CDR3 is made up of 13 amino acids. The germline V and J ends were trimmed by 7 bases and 3 bases, with 13 bases remaining between them. In DNA form, the CDR3 reads TGTGCCAGCAAGGTTTCTAGGGGCTACGAGCAGTACTTC. Translated: CASKVSRGYEQYF.

This chain links TRBV7-2 with TRBJ1-2; 9 bases map to TRBD1. The CDR3 has 14 amino acids. V dropped 5 bases and J dropped 7; count of bases not matched to a gene: 8. Looked up from germline, CDR1 is SGHTA and CDR2 is FQGNSA. CDR3 coding DNA: TGTGCCAGCAGCATTTGGACAGGGGAGGGTGGCTACACCTTC. As protein: CASSIWTGEGGYTF.

The rearrangement links TRBV18 to TRBJ2-1; no clear D. Germline V gene data show CDR1 as KGHSH and CDR2 as LQKENI. The CDR3 length is 13 residues. Trimming took 1 base from V and 0 from J, leaving 1 base between them. CDR3 protein: CASSPLSYNEQFF. CDR3 nucleotide sequence: TGTGCCAGCTCACCACTCTCCTACAATGAGCAGTTCTTC.

The chain uses TRBV5-4 and TRBJ2-3, with a weak D call TRBD2 (6 bases). The germline V and J ends were trimmed by 0 bases and 7 bases, with 9 bases remaining between them. This CDR3 region has 13 residues. Germline V gene sequence: CDR1 SGHNT, CDR2 YYREEE (reference sequence). The CDR3 nucleotides read TGTGCCAGCAGCTTGGACGCGGGGAATACGCAGTATTTT. Amino acid sequence: CASSLDAGNTQYF.

The chain carries TRBV29-1 and TRBJ1-1, with TRBD1 as a possible D gene (6 bases). Germline values: CDR1 SQVTM, CDR2 ANQGSEA. The CDR3 has 13 residues. V lost 6 bases to trimming and J lost 8 bases, with 19 bases between them. Here the CDR3 reads CSVSSQGLLEAFF. The CDR3 nucleotides are TGCAGCGTGTCATCCCAGGGGCTTTTGGAAGCTTTCTTT.

This chain connects TRBV29-1 to TRBJ2-7, with 8 nucleotides matching TRBD1. Trimming removed 4 bases from V and 2 bases from J; junction bases left unmatched: 10. The length of the CDR3 is 15 residues. Germline assignment: CDR1 SQVTM and CDR2 ANQGSEA. CDR3 sequence (DNA): TGCAGCGTTGCACCTCAGGGGGCTCATCCCTACGAGCAGTACTTC. It is translated as CSVAPQGAHPYEQYF.

V and J are TRBV3-1 and TRBJ1-2; D gene uncertain. The V gene lost 0 bases and the J gene lost 9 bases, with 11 bases spanning the gap. The length of the CDR3 is 13 residues. Per the germline V gene, CDR1 is LGHDT and CDR2 is YNNKEL (reference sequence). CDR3 in amino acids: CASSQDRAGSYTF. DNA of the CDR3: TGTGCCAGCAGCCAAGATCGGGCAGGTAGCTACACCTTC.

The chain uses TRBV4-1 and TRBJ2-7; 9 nucleotides align to TRBD2. The V and J ends lost 4 bases and 0 bases, in that order; junction bases with no gene match: 13. The CDR3 consists of 18 residues. The germline CDR1 and CDR2 sequences are MGHRA and YSYEKL. This CDR3 reads CASSRGSSGGSSSYEQYF. The CDR3 DNA follows: TGCGCCAGCAGCCGGGGAAGTAGCGGGGGCTCTAGCTCCTACGAGCAGTACTTC.

The rearrangement joins TRBV30 to TRBJ1-3; D gene unclear. V lost 2 bases, J lost 7 bases, and 9 bases lay in between. Germline CDR1 is GTSNPN and CDR2 is SVGIG (reference sequence). This CDR3 comprises 12 residues. The CDR3 DNA follows: TGTGCCTGGAGTCCGTCGAGGAACACCATATATTTT. It codes for CAWSPSRNTIYF.

This clonotype was picked up one time. The chain carries TRBV5-1 and TRBJ2-1; D is possibly TRBD2 (6 bases). Germline CDR1 is SGHRS and CDR2 is YFSETQ. Deletions cut 0 bases from V and 0 bases from J, with 10 bases between. The CDR3 runs to 16 residues. The CDR3 nucleotides read TGCGCCAGCAGCTTGGTCGGGGGTAGCTCCTACAATGAGCAGTTCTTC. It codes for CASSLVGGSSYNEQFF.

This chain joins TRBV14 and TRBJ2-1; 7 bases match TRBD1. The length of the CDR3 is 14 residues. CDR1 and CDR2 from the germline V gene are SGHDN and FVKESK. After removal of 4 bases from V and 3 bases from J, the junction contained 3 bases not matched to a gene. The CDR3 DNA sequence: TGTGCCAGCAGCCGACAGGGATACTACAATGAGCAGTTCTTC. It translates to CASSRQGYYNEQFF.

The chain uses TRBV5-1 and TRBJ1-2; D is unresolved. CDR3 size: 14 residues. Looked up from germline, CDR1 is SGHRS and CDR2 is YFSETQ. V was clipped by 4 bases and J by 3 bases, with 13 bases between them. CDR3 protein: CASSPDGSYYGYTF. The CDR3 nucleotides are TGCGCCAGCAGCCCGGACGGCAGCTACTATGGCTACACCTTC.

The chain links TRBV27 to TRBJ1-5; a possible D gene is TRBD1 (5 bases). V gave up 2 bases and J gave up 1 base, with 9 bases separating them. The germline V gene encodes CDR1 MNHEY and CDR2 SMNVEV (reference sequence). This CDR3 spans 15 amino acids. CDR3 protein: CASSLLGDSNQPQHF. The CDR3, as DNA: TGTGCCAGCAGTTTACTGGGGGACAGCAATCAGCCCCAGCATTTT.